This T cell receptor beta chain was sequenced during a study of sequential checkpoint blockade in melanoma. In the study overall: Twenty-two patients had matched tumor biopsies before treatment and at week 13 after nivolumab or ipilimumab alone.

The study's findings and limits: For nivolumab-first patients, baseline tumor clonality was associated with response.

Sequencing was performed with immunoSEQ multiplex PCR; in TCRdb, only in-frame clones are kept and a portion is missing. The data show around 4,600 clones, 25% to 30% seen once. This clone is judged medium-sized (0.01 to 0.1%). As yet, its antigen is unknown. The CDR3 loop spans 18 amino acids. Germline V lookup: CDR1 SQVTM, CDR2 ANQGSEA. Regarding treatment: randomized to nivolumab then ipilimumab (arm A) or the reverse (arm B). This chain connects TRBV29-1 to TRBJ2-1; D might be TRBD2 (6 bases). The receptor was derived from a human donor with melanoma. Specimen: tumor tissue (inferred from file names), collected from a patient given nivolumab and ipilimumab in sequence. CDR3 in amino acids: CGTAGAKIVTSPYNEQFF. In DNA, the CDR3 is TGCGGTACCGCTGGGGCCAAGATCGTTACTAGCCCCTACAATGAGCAGTTCTTC.